This T cell receptor beta chain came from a study of OX40 agonist ivuxolimab in advanced cancers. Study-wide points: CD8+ T cells showed, on average, more clonal expansion than CD4+ cells.

This clone was picked up one time. No antigen is known for it. The CDR3 consists of 17 residues. The germline CDR1 and CDR2 sequences are LGHNA and YNFKEQ. Trimming at V came to 4 bases and at J to 0 bases, leaving 7 bases not matched to a gene. TCRdb keeps only in-frame clones here, not all; method: immunoSEQ multiplex PCR. Here the sample spans fewer than 95,000 clones, over 80% being singletons. This chain joins TRBV4-2 and TRBJ2-2; 8 bases are a match to TRBD2. Sequenced here: CD4+ or CD8+ T cells sorted from blood, sampled in a trial of the OX40 agonist ivuxolimab. The TCR comes from an adult with an advanced solid tumor such as melanoma, head and neck, liver or kidney cancer. This CDR3 reads CASSLPSGGTNTGELFF. CDR3 DNA: TGTGCCAGCAGCCTTCCCTCGGGAGGGACGAACACCGGGGAGCTGTTTTTT.